This T cell receptor (beta chain) was captured by sequencing in a study of cytomegalovirus exposure and HLA in healthy donors. Sequencing used immunoSEQ multiplex PCR; TCRdb keeps in-frame clones, though not all of them. The table has about 150,000 clones, 65% to 90% seen once; the top ten hold 20% to 25%. Trimming took 6 bases from V and 4 from J, leaving 10 bases between them. The germline CDR1 and CDR2 sequences are SEHNR and FQNEAQ (reference sequence). CDR3 length: 14 residues. The clonotype was recovered from a man aged 18-30 years in good health and CMV-seropositive. The V and J genes are TRBV7-9 and TRBJ1-6; D ambiguous. Specimen: PBMCs. Written as DNA, the CDR3 is TGTGCCAGCAGTGCCGAAACTTATAATTCACCCCTCCACTTT. Its protein is CASSAETYNSPLHF.